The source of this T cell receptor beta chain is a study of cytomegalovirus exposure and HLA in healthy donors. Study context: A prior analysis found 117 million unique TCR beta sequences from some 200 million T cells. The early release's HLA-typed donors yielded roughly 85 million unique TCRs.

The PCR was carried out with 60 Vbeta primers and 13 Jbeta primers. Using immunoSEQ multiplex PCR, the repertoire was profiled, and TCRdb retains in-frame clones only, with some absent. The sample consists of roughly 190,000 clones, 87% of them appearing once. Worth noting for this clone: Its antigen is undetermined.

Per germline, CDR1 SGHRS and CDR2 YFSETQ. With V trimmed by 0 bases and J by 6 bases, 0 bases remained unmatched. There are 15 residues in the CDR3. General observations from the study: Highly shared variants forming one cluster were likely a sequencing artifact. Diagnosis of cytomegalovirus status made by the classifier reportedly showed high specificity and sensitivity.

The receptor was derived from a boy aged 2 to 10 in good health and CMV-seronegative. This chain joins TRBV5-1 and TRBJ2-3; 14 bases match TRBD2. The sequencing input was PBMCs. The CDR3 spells CASSLGTSGGDTQYF. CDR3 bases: TGCGCCAGCAGCTTGGGGACTAGCGGGGGGGATACGCAGTATTTT.